The 13 T cell receptor beta chains below all came from one sample that was sequenced in a study of shared clonotypes between healthy human individuals. Produced via immunoSEQ multiplex PCR; TCRdb's table is partial and in-frame only. The repertoire holds about 490,000 clones, with roughly 85% as singletons. Material: PBMCs. The origin of the receptors is a woman aged 40 to 49 in good health. Some clones in this sample may be carry-over from other donors' samples.

V is TRBV14 and J is TRBJ2-3; a weak D match, TRBD2 (6 bases). V was clipped by 2 bases and J by 0 bases, with 15 bases between them. The length of the CDR3 is 17 residues. Per the germline V gene, CDR1 is SGHDN and CDR2 is FVKESK. CDR3 sequence reads: CASSQRGGIPSTDTQYF. Here the CDR3 DNA reads TGTGCCAGCAGCCAACGGGGAGGAATTCCTAGCACAGATACGCAGTATTTT. Filled out from reference TRBV14 and TRBJ2-3, the complete variable domain reads EAGVTQFPSHSVIEKGQTVTLRCDPISGHDNLYWYRRVMGKEIKFLLHFVKESKQDESGMPNNRFLAERTGGTYSTLKVQPAELEDSGVYFCASSQRGGIPSTDTQYFGPGTRLTVL.

The chain is built from TRBV6-6 and TRBJ1-5; D is perhaps TRBD1 (5 bases). This CDR3 has 13 residues. Germline V gene lookup returns CDR1 MNHNY and CDR2 SVGAGI (reference sequence). Deletions cut 7 bases from V and 2 bases from J, with 9 bases between. The CDR3 bases are TGTGCCAGCAATAGAGGGGGCAATCAGCCCCAGCATTTT. Amino acid sequence: CASNRGGNQPQHF.

This chain joins TRBV5-1 and TRBJ2-7, with 12 bases lining up with TRBD2. From germline, CDR1 is SGHRS and CDR2 YFSETQ. Trimming at V came to 4 bases and at J to 7 bases, leaving 12 bases not matched to a gene. The CDR3 has 16 residues. The CDR3 region is CASSPGGLAGGKEQYF. The CDR3 nucleotides are TGCGCCAGCAGCCCGGGAGGGCTAGCGGGAGGGAAGGAGCAGTACTTC.

Worth noting for this clone: Other DNA sequences in the sample encode the same CDR3. This chain joins TRBV2 and TRBJ2-7; D gene unclear. The CDR3 runs to 12 residues. V lost 2 bases and J lost 2, with 4 bases in between. CDR1 SNHLY and CDR2 FYNNEI come from the germline V gene. The CDR3, as DNA: TGTGCCAGCAGTGAACTCCCCTACGAGCAGTACTTC. This gives the protein CASSELPYEQYF.

The chain has TRBV4-2 and TRBJ2-3, with TRBD2 matching 8 bases. V shed 1 base and J 4 bases; nucleotides not matched to a gene: 10. Germline V lookup: CDR1 LGHNA, CDR2 YNFKEQ. This CDR3 has 17 amino acids. The CDR3 loop reads CASSQGLSGSGADTQYF. In nucleotides, the CDR3 is TGTGCCAGCAGCCAAGGCCTGAGCGGGAGTGGTGCAGATACGCAGTATTTT.

This chain joins TRBV18 and TRBJ1-2; 7 positions agree with TRBD1. CDR1 is KGHSH, CDR2 LQKENI, per germline. The CDR3 covers 19 residues. The junction had 17 bases not matched to a gene; V was cut back by 4 bases and J by 0 bases. The CDR3 here is CASSLQGTASTPSNYGYTF. DNA of the CDR3: TGTGCCAGCTCACTACAAGGGACAGCCTCAACACCTTCTAACTATGGCTACACCTTC.

The V call is TRBV15, the J call TRBJ1-1, with a tentative D call TRBD1 (5 bases). V gave up 1 base and J gave up 4 bases, with 10 bases separating them. This CDR3 is built from 14 residues. Germline V CDR1 and CDR2: LNHNV, YYDKDF (reference sequence). For the CDR3, the DNA is TGTGCCACCAGCAGAGTCGGCAGGGCCACTGAAGCTTTCTTT. Protein sequence: CATSRVGRATEAFF.

The chain combines TRBV28 with TRBJ2-7; a possible D gene is TRBD2 (6 bases). Trimming removed 8 bases at V and 4 bases at J, with 18 bases between. CDR1 and CDR2 from the germline V gene are MDHEN and SYDVKM. There are 14 residues in the CDR3. This chain's CDR3 is CASLPEVGRYEQYF. The CDR3, as DNA: TGTGCCAGCCTACCGGAGGTCGGGAGATACGAGCAGTACTTC.

This chain links TRBV21-1 with TRBJ2-2; TRBD2, the D gene given by the table, was not confirmed from the DNA. TRBV21-1 is designated a pseudogene. The CDR3 loop spans 19 amino acids. CDR3 region: CATLRGLAGDGANTGELFF. Written as DNA, the CDR3 is TGTGCCACCCTCAGAGGACTAGCGGGAGACGGGGCGAACACCGGGGAGCTGTTTTTT.

The V and J genes are TRBV9 and TRBJ2-3; 7 positions match TRBD1. The junction had 9 bases not matched to a gene; V was cut back by 3 bases and J by 2 bases. The CDR3 sequence is 16 residues long. The germline V gene encodes CDR1 SGDLS and CDR2 YYNGEE. The CDR3 nucleotides read TGTGCCAGCAGCGGGACGGGACAGTCCTTCACAGATACGCAGTATTTT. Translated, it gives CASSGTGQSFTDTQYF.

The chain links TRBV6-5 to TRBJ2-2; D remains ambiguous. The CDR3 extends over 15 amino acids. V was cut by 2 bases and J by 4 bases, with 11 bases left in between. CDR1 is MNHEY and CDR2 is SVGAGI in the germline V gene. The CDR3 coding sequence is TGTGCCAGCAGTTACCGCGGCAGATCCACCGGGGAGCTGTTTTTT. The encoded protein is CASSYRGRSTGELFF.

V is TRBV15 and J is TRBJ1-4; D is unclear. Germline V gives CDR1 LNHNV, CDR2 YYDKDF (reference sequence). Trimming took off 3 bases at V and 4 bases at J, with 12 bases between the two ends. This CDR3 is built from 15 residues. This CDR3 is CATSRGGQVNEKLFF. The CDR3 nucleotides are TGTGCCACCAGCAGGGGAGGGCAGGTTAATGAAAAACTGTTTTTT.

The rearrangement uses TRBV27 and TRBJ1-5, with TRBD1 matching 7 bases. Germline loops: CDR1 MNHEY, CDR2 SMNVEV (reference sequence). J gave up 7 bases and V 5 bases, and 14 bases lay outside the gene matches. There are 16 residues in the CDR3. The CDR3 is CASSPRDRVFSQPQHF. The CDR3 region has the DNA TGTGCCAGCAGTCCCCGCGACAGGGTATTTTCGCAGCCCCAGCATTTT.